The 25 T cell receptor beta chains below were found in one sample sequenced in a study of CD8 T cells in Susac syndrome. The RNA input was about 0.5 to 1 ug, and it was reverse transcribed with random hexamers. TCRdb re-called the immunoSEQ multiplex PCR reads with MiXCR, one entry per CDR3 protein. The sample records 150,000 to 200,000 distinct CDR3 sequences, around 94% being singletons. The sequenced sample was CD4+ T cells from PBMCs. These receptors were taken from a human donor with Susac syndrome.

This clonotype was seen just once. This chain links TRBV20-1 with TRBJ2-3; D is uncertain. The CDR3 covers 12 residues. CDR1 and CDR2 from the germline V gene are DFQATT and SNEGSKA (reference sequence). Deletions cut 2 bases from V and 2 bases from J, with 5 bases between. In DNA, the CDR3 is TGCAGTGCTAGATCCACCACAGATACGCAGTATTTT. Protein sequence: CSARSTTDTQYF.

J is TRBJ2-1 and V is TRBV7-9; a possible D gene is TRBD2 (6 bases). The V end lost 3 bases, the J end lost 3 bases, and 12 bases lay between the germline ends. This CDR3 spans 15 amino acids. The germline gives CDR1 SEHNR, CDR2 FQNEAQ (reference sequence). The CDR3, as DNA: TGTGCCAGCAGCTTGGTGGAGGGTTTCTACAATGAGCAGTTCTTC. Translation gives CASSLVEGFYNEQFF.

This chain links TRBV3-1 with TRBJ2-3, with TRBD2 matching over 7 bases. Germline V gene data show CDR1 as LGHDT and CDR2 as YNNKEL (reference sequence). The junction had 7 bases not matched to a gene; V was cut back by 4 bases and J by 3 bases. The CDR3 sequence is 15 residues long. The CDR3 here is CASSLFLGGTDTQYF. In DNA form, the CDR3 reads TGTGCCAGCAGCCTATTTCTCGGGGGGACAGATACGCAGTATTTT.

CDR3 DNA sequence: TGTGCCAGCAGCAATCAGGGGGGCCGCTTCACAGATACGCAGTATTTT. Amino acids: CASSNQGGRFTDTQYF. This chain links TRBV5-4 with TRBJ2-3; a possible D gene is TRBD1 (7 bases). The CDR3 has 16 residues. Germline CDR1 SGHNT, CDR2 YYREEE (reference sequence). Trimming took off 4 bases at V and 2 bases at J, with 17 bases between the two ends.

This clonotype appeared a single time. The chain uses TRBV11-2 and TRBJ2-6; TRBD1 aligns across 9 bases. V was pared by 3 bases and J by 2 bases, with 5 bases of the junction left unmatched. CDR1 and CDR2 (germline): SGHAT, FQNNGV. This CDR3 is built from 17 residues. CDR3 in DNA: TGTGCCAGCAGCTTGCGGGACAGGGCCACTGGGGCCAACGTCCTGACTTTC. Translated: CASSLRDRATGANVLTF.

V and J are TRBV7-2 and TRBJ2-7; D gene unclear. The CDR3 runs 12 residues. From germline, CDR1 is SGHTA and CDR2 FQGNSA. The ends were cut back, 2 bases at V and 7 bases at J, with 9 bases in the middle. CDR3 DNA sequence: TGTGCCAGCAGCTTACAACTGAGGGAGCAGTACTTC. It encodes CASSLQLREQYF.

The rearrangement joins TRBV12-3 or TRBV12-4 to TRBJ2-3; D may match TRBD1 or TRBD2 (6 bases each). The V end was cut by 3 bases, the J end by 6 bases, with 10 bases between. The CDR3 loop spans 13 amino acids. The CDR3 sequence: CASSFRGEDTQYF. The DNA of the CDR3 is TGTGCCAGCAGTTTTAGGGGGGAGGATACGCAGTATTTT.

Only one count was recorded for this clonotype. J is TRBJ1-5 and V is TRBV4-1; no firm D call. Germline assignment: CDR1 MGHRA and CDR2 YSYEKL. Between the trimmed V and J ends, which lost 0 bases and 6 bases, there was a span of 12 bases. The CDR3 loop spans 15 amino acids. The CDR3 sequence is CASSQDLLGRQPQHF. The CDR3, as DNA: TGCGCCAGCAGCCAAGATCTTCTCGGGCGTCAGCCCCAGCATTTT.

The chain combines TRBV6-2 or TRBV6-3 with TRBJ1-1, with D uncertain. This CDR3 is 16 amino acids long. V was cut by 2 bases and J by 1 base, with 14 bases left in between. Germline CDR1 reads MNHEY; CDR2 reads SVGEGT. This CDR3 is CASSYHPRRGNTEAFF. CDR3 nucleotide sequence: TGTGCCAGCAGTTACCACCCGAGGCGGGGGAACACTGAAGCTTTCTTT.

This chain uses TRBV18 with TRBJ2-7; D unresolved. The length of the CDR3 is 13 residues. The germline CDR1 and CDR2 sequences are KGHSH and LQKENI. With 3 bases removed from V and 0 bases from J, the gap between germline ends came to 6 bases. The CDR3 sequence is CASSPQNSYEQYF. Written as DNA, the CDR3 is TGTGCCAGCTCACCCCAAAACTCCTACGAGCAGTACTTC. The full variable domain, rest sourced from reference TRBV18 and TRBJ2-7, is NAGVMQNPRHLVRRRGQEARLRCSPMKGHSHVYWYRQLPEEGLKFMVYLQKENIIDESGMPKERFSAEFPKEGPSILRIQQVVRGDSAAYFCASSPQNSYEQYFGPGTRLTVT.

The V gene is TRBV7-9, the J gene TRBJ1-3, with unresolved D. Trimming pared 4 bases from V and 3 bases from J, leaving 10 bases between. Germline CDR1 reads SEHNR; CDR2 reads FQNEAQ (reference sequence). This CDR3 has 14 residues. CDR3 coding DNA: TGTGCCAGCAGCTCCTCGAACAGTGGAAACACCATATATTTT. As protein: CASSSSNSGNTIYF.

The chain couples TRBV5-1 to TRBJ2-1; 11 nucleotides agree with TRBD2. CDR1 is SGHRS, CDR2 YFSETQ, per germline. This CDR3 is 15 amino acids long. V dropped 7 bases and J dropped 7; count of bases not matched to a gene: 10. The CDR3 is CASGPLAGGGNEQFF. In DNA, the CDR3 is TGCGCCAGCGGCCCCCTAGCGGGGGGCGGGAATGAGCAGTTCTTC.

This chain links TRBV29-1 with TRBJ2-3, with 7 bases lining up with TRBD2. The junction had 7 bases not matched to a gene; V was cut back by 7 bases and J by 3 bases. The CDR3 runs to 13 residues. The germline gives CDR1 SQVTM, CDR2 ANQGSEA. DNA for the CDR3: TGCAGCGCCGAAGACGGGGGGACAGATACGCAGTATTTT. Translated: CSAEDGGTDTQYF.

This clonotype was counted once. The chain has TRBV6-6 and TRBJ1-2; no clear D. Trimming took off 5 bases at V and 1 base at J, with 8 bases between the two ends. Germline V gene data show CDR1 as MNHNY and CDR2 as SVGAGI (reference sequence). The CDR3 spans 13 residues. The CDR3 coding sequence is TGTGCCAGCAGTCCAGACGATAACTATGGCTACACCTTC. Residues: CASSPDDNYGYTF.

The chain recombines TRBV9 with TRBJ1-5, with TRBD1 matching 10 bases. This CDR3 comprises 15 residues. The V gene end was trimmed by 0 bases and the J gene end by 11 bases; junction bases not matched to a gene: 8. CDR1 and CDR2 (germline): SGDLS, YYNGEE. The chain's CDR3 is CASSVDGDRGVAQHF. The CDR3 bases are TGTGCCAGCAGCGTAGACGGGGACAGGGGCGTAGCCCAGCATTTT.

This clonotype was picked up one time. This chain joins TRBV9 and TRBJ2-2; D not resolved. The CDR3 sequence is 14 residues long. CDR1 is SGDLS, CDR2 YYNGEE, per germline. V was cut by 3 bases and J by 1 base, with 7 bases left in between. The CDR3 sequence is CASSEGMNTGELFF. CDR3 DNA sequence: TGTGCCAGCAGCGAGGGAATGAACACCGGGGAGCTGTTTTTT.

V gene TRBV20-1 combines with J gene TRBJ2-1; D might be TRBD1 (6 bases). V lost 6 bases to trimming and J lost 6 bases, with 12 bases between them. CDR1 DFQATT and CDR2 SNEGSKA come from the germline V gene (reference sequence). CDR3 size: 12 residues. CDR3 amino acids: CSAGRGGNEQFF. CDR3 coding DNA: TGCAGTGCCGGGCGAGGGGGCAATGAGCAGTTCTTC.

The V gene is TRBV10-3, the J gene TRBJ2-1; D is undetermined. Deletions cut 8 bases from V and 5 bases from J, with 13 bases between. Germline V CDR1 and CDR2: ENHRY, SYGVKD. The CDR3 covers 13 residues. The CDR3 loop is CAIGLPGNNEQFF. For the CDR3, the DNA is TGTGCCATCGGTCTGCCCGGAAACAATGAGCAGTTCTTC.

The V and J genes are TRBV2 and TRBJ2-5; D uncertain. This CDR3 is built from 12 residues. Looked up from germline, CDR1 is SNHLY and CDR2 is FYNNEI. V was pared by 0 bases and J by 3 bases, with 2 bases between. DNA of the CDR3: TGTGCCAGCAGTGAAGCCGAAGAGACCCAGTACTTC. Protein: CASSEAEETQYF.

The gene calls are TRBV5-6 and TRBJ2-3, with D unresolved. The germline CDR1 and CDR2 sequences are SGHDT and YYEEEE. V lost 2 bases and J 1 base, leaving 11 bases between the germline ends. The CDR3 loop spans 15 amino acids. CDR3 in amino acids: CASSFIVQGTDTQYF. In DNA form, the CDR3 reads TGTGCCAGCAGCTTTATAGTACAAGGCACAGATACGCAGTATTTT.

The V gene is TRBV10-2, the J gene TRBJ2-7; D is undetermined. This CDR3 has 11 residues. Germline CDR1 reads WSHSY; CDR2 reads SAAADI. With 3 bases removed from V and 5 bases from J, the gap between germline ends came to 5 bases. This CDR3 reads CASSEWDEQYF. Written as DNA, the CDR3 is TGCGCCAGCAGTGAATGGGACGAGCAGTACTTC.

This chain uses TRBV3-1 with TRBJ2-3; D unresolved. Trimming left V 1 base short and J 2 bases short, with 7 bases between. The CDR3 runs to 14 residues. Germline lookup yields CDR1 LGHDT and CDR2 YNNKEL (reference sequence). CDR3 sequence (DNA): TGTGCCAGCAGCCAAGGATGGAACACAGATACGCAGTATTTT. Its translation: CASSQGWNTDTQYF.

This rearrangement joins TRBV19 to TRBJ2-5; TRBD2 is a possible D gene (7 bases). The CDR3 runs 13 residues. The ends were cut back, 11 bases at V and 1 base at J, with 14 bases in the middle. Germline V gene sequence: CDR1 LNHDA, CDR2 SQIVND (reference sequence). The CDR3 sequence is CAVSAGAQETQYF. The CDR3 DNA sequence: TGTGCCGTGTCCGCGGGGGCCCAAGAGACCCAGTACTTC.

The chain is built from TRBV11-2 and TRBJ1-2; D remains unclear. The V gene's germline CDR1 is SGHAT and CDR2 FQNNGV. There are 13 residues in the CDR3. Trimming took off 2 bases at V and 8 bases at J, with 12 bases between the two ends. Here the CDR3 reads CASSLSGQSGYTF. CDR3 bases: TGTGCCAGCAGCTTATCCGGCCAGTCGGGCTACACCTTC.

This CDR3 reads CASGARGLYEQYF. The CDR3 coding sequence is TGTGCCAGCGGGGCGAGAGGTCTTTACGAGCAGTACTTC. J is TRBJ2-7 and V is TRBV13; a possible D gene is TRBD1 (5 bases). The CDR3 runs 13 residues. Germline lookup yields CDR1 PRHDT and CDR2 FYEKMQ (reference sequence). With 8 bases removed from V and 4 bases from J, the gap between germline ends came to 15 bases.